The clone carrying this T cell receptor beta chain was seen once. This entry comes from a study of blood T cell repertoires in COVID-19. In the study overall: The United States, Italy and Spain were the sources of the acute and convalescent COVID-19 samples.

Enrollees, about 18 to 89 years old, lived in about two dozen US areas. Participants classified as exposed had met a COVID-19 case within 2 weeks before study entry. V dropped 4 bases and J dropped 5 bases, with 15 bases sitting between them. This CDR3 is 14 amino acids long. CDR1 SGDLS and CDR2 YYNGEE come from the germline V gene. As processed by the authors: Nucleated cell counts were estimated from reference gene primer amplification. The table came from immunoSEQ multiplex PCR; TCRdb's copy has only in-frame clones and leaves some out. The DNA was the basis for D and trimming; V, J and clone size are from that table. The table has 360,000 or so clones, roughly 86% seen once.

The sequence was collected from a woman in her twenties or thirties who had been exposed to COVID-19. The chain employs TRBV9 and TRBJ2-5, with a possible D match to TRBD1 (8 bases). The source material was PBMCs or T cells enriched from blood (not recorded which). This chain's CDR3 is CASSPRGRGETQYF. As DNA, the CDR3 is TGTGCCAGCAGCCCCAGGGGGCGGGGGGAGACCCAGTACTTC.